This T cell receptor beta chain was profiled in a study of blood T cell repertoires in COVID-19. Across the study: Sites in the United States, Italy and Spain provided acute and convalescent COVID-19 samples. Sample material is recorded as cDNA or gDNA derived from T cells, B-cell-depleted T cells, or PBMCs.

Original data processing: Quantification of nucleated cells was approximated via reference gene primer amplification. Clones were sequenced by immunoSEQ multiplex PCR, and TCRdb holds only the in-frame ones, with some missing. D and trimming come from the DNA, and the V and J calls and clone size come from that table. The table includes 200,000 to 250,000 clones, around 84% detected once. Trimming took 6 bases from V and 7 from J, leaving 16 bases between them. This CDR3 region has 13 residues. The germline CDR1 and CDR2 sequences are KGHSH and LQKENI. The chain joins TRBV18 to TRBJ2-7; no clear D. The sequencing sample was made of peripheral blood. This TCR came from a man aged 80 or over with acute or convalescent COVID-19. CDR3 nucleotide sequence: TGTGCCAGCTCGTCTGTCTCGGGTTCTGAGCAGTACTTC. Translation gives CASSSVSGSEQYF.